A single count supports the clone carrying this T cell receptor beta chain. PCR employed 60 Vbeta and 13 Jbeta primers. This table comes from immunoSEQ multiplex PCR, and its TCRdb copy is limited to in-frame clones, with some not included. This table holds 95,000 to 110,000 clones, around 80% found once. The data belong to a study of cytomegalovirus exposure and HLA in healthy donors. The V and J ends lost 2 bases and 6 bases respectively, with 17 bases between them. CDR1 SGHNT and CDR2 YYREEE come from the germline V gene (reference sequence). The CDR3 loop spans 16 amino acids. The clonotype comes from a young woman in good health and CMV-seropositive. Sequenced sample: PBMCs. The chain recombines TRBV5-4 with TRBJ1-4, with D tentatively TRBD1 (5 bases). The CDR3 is CASSFKPAGHDEKLFF. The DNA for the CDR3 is TGTGCCAGCAGCTTTAAACCGGCAGGGCACGATGAAAAACTGTTTTTT.